The clone carrying this T cell receptor (beta chain) turned up a few times. This entry comes from a study of blood T cells in healthy people across ages. With V trimmed by 5 bases and J by 11 bases, 13 bases remained unmatched. The CDR3 loop spans 14 amino acids. A second about 7 to 11 cycle PCR used barcoded and J-beta primers. TCRdb itself ran the 5' RACE reads through MiXCR, one entry per CDR3 protein. The table includes roughly 1.5 million distinct CDR3 sequences, approximately 39% detected once. Per-sample PBMC isolation yielded at least 6 million cells. This rearrangement joins TRBV12-3 or TRBV12-4 to TRBJ2-5, with 8 bases that match TRBD1. Material for sequencing was blood. The receptor comes from a woman aged 18 to 35 in good health. The CDR3 nucleotides read TGTGCCAGCAGTCCACCCCGAGACAGGGGAGAGCAGTACTTC. It encodes CASSPPRDRGEQYF.